Presented here are 31 T cell receptor beta chains from one specimen sequenced in a study of T-cell reconstitution after alpha-beta-depleted transplantation in children. Using unique molecular identifiers, the investigators prepared the TCRbeta library. TCRdb analysed the PCR reads with MiXCR anew, one entry per CDR3 protein. This table has 250,000 or so distinct CDR3 sequences, roughly 7.7% appearing once. Source: PBMCs, mostly from graft donor cells, taken 180 days after TCRalphabeta/CD19-depleted stem cell transplant. The receptors were sampled from a male patient younger than 18 who had a stem cell transplant for acute lymphoblastic leukemia, so the T cells may come from the graft donor.

There are many counts of this clonotype. The V call is TRBV15, the J call TRBJ2-3; no reliable D call. The CDR3 length is 13 residues. Between the trimmed V and J ends, which lost 1 base and 11 bases, there was a span of 13 bases. Germline V gives CDR1 LNHNV, CDR2 YYDKDF (reference sequence). The DNA of the CDR3 is TGTGCCACCAGCAGAGGAGGCATTGACGGGCAGTATTTT. Its translation: CATSRGGIDGQYF.

The sample holds many counts of this clonotype. The chain employs TRBV27 and TRBJ1-5; D unresolved. This CDR3 has 15 amino acids. V was cut by 5 bases and J by 6 bases, with 17 bases left in between. Germline CDR1 reads MNHEY; CDR2 reads SMNVEV (reference sequence). The CDR3 nucleotides read TGTGCCAGCAGTCCGGACCGGGGTTTTTTTCAGCCCCAGCATTTT. It encodes CASSPDRGFFQPQHF.

The sample holds many counts of this clonotype. The chain joins TRBV4-1 to TRBJ2-1; 13 nucleotides agree with TRBD2. The V gene's germline CDR1 is MGHRA and CDR2 YSYEKL. V gave up 0 bases and J gave up 3 bases; unmatched junction bases: 2. This CDR3 spans 17 amino acids. The CDR3 loop reads CASSQEGLAGFYNEQFF. The CDR3 nucleotides read TGCGCCAGCAGCCAAGAGGGACTAGCGGGATTCTACAATGAGCAGTTCTTC.

Only a few counts were recorded for this clonotype. This sequence joins TRBV27 and TRBJ1-4, with a tentative D call TRBD1 (5 bases). CDR1 is MNHEY and CDR2 is SMNVEV in the germline V gene (reference sequence). V dropped 6 bases and J dropped 8 bases, with 16 bases sitting between them. This CDR3 comprises 14 residues. In DNA, the CDR3 is TGTGCCAGCAGCGGACATCCCATTGTAGAAAAACTGTTTTTT. This encodes CASSGHPIVEKLFF.

This clonotype was recorded at least ten times. The chain joins TRBV5-4 to TRBJ2-3; D gene unclear. V shed 8 bases and J shed 2 bases, with 15 bases lying between them. CDR3 size: 14 residues. Germline V lookup: CDR1 SGHNT, CDR2 YYREEE (reference sequence). As DNA, the CDR3 is TGTGCCAGTTCCCTCCGGGCTCCCACAGATACGCAGTATTTT. This translates into CASSLRAPTDTQYF.

This clonotype was counted at least ten times. The final CDR3 position lacks the conserved phenylalanine or tryptophan, pointing to a likely read error. No DNA is shown, since the ends of the CDR3 on it are uncertain; the CDR3 is the one TCRdb lists. The V and J genes are TRBV7-7 and TRBJ2-3; no check of the table's D call, TRBD2, against the DNA was made. Looked up from germline, CDR1 is SSHAT and CDR2 is FNYEAQ (reference sequence). With termini counted, the CDR3 has 9 amino acids. CDR3 amino acids: CASSWTSGG.

In its sample, this clonotype was seen many times. The chain has TRBV7-2 and TRBJ2-5, with TRBD2 matching 9 bases. Germline CDR1 reads SGHTA; CDR2 reads FQGNSA. The CDR3 runs 15 residues. The V segment lost 5 bases and the J segment 5 bases; nucleotides outside the gene matches: 9. For the CDR3, the DNA is TGTGCCAGCAGCATTCGCGGGGGGGCCGGGGAGACCCAGTACTTC. This sequence encodes CASSIRGGAGETQYF.

In this sample, this clonotype turned up many times. The V gene is TRBV7-3, the J gene TRBJ1-1, with D perhaps matching TRBD1 (6 bases). This CDR3 has 13 residues. Germline CDR1 reads SGHTA; CDR2 reads FQGTGA. Trimming pared 3 bases from V and 3 bases from J, leaving 8 bases between. In DNA, the CDR3 is TGTGCCAGCAGCTTTTCAGGGGACACTGAAGCTTTCTTT. It encodes CASSFSGDTEAFF.

Regarding this clonotype: A much larger clone is a single base away; this may be a read error. The chain couples TRBV7-2 to TRBJ1-1; 9 bases agree with TRBD1. This CDR3 comprises 15 residues. CDR1 is SGHTA and CDR2 is FQGNSA in the germline V gene. CDR3 DNA: TGTGCCAGCAGCGGCTACAGGGGGCTGGACACTGACGCTTTCTTT. It encodes CASSGYRGLDTDAFF.

This clonotype was seen at least ten times. V gene TRBV7-9 combines with J gene TRBJ1-1, with D hard to call. CDR1 and CDR2 (germline): SEHNR, FQNEAQ (reference sequence). This CDR3 is built from 17 residues. V gave up 0 bases and J gave up 3 bases, with 17 bases separating them. CDR3 residues: CASSLASLRAGDTEAFF. The CDR3 DNA follows: TGTGCCAGCAGCTTAGCATCCCTCCGGGCGGGCGACACTGAAGCTTTCTTT.

This clonotype occurred once. A much larger clone differs by one base, so this may be a read error. The chain recombines TRBV7-2 with TRBJ2-3; the D is unclear. The germline V and J ends were trimmed by 5 bases and 2 bases, with 5 bases remaining between them. The CDR3 contains 12 residues. Germline CDR1 and CDR2: SGHTA and FQGNSA. DNA of the CDR3: TGTGCCAGCAGCCGGAACACAGATACGCAGTATTTT. Amino acid sequence: CASSRNTDTQYF.

This clonotype was picked up many times. The V and J genes are TRBV29-1 and TRBJ2-5, with TRBD1 as a possible D gene (6 bases). The CDR3 contains 14 residues. The V gene's germline CDR1 is SQVTM and CDR2 ANQGSEA. V lost 3 bases and J lost 2, with 13 bases in between. As DNA, the CDR3 is TGCAGCGTTGAGCCGAATAGGGGGCAAGAGACCCAGTACTTC. This codes for CSVEPNRGQETQYF.

This clonotype was seen at least ten times. The genes are TRBV7-8 and TRBJ1-1, with D possibly TRBD1 on 6 matching bases. Looked up from germline, CDR1 is SGHVS and CDR2 is FQNEAQ. CDR3 size: 13 residues. Deletions cut 3 bases from V and 4 bases from J, with 9 bases between. The CDR3 here is CASSFEGGTEAFF. CDR3 sequence (DNA): TGTGCCAGCAGCTTCGAAGGGGGCACTGAAGCTTTCTTT.

At least ten counts were recorded for this clonotype. J is TRBJ1-2 and V is TRBV29-1; possible D gene TRBD1, 5 bases. Germline V gene sequence: CDR1 SQVTM, CDR2 ANQGSEA. The CDR3 consists of 13 residues. V lost 0 bases, J lost 4 bases, and 9 bases lay in between. The CDR3 DNA is TGCAGCGTTGAAGACTCCAGGGTCTATGGCTACACCTTC. Translation: CSVEDSRVYGYTF.

This clonotype was found many times. The V call is TRBV7-6, the J call TRBJ2-7; TRBD1 is a possible D gene (6 bases). The germline gives CDR1 SGHVS, CDR2 FNYEAQ. The CDR3 totals 16 residues. V lost 4 bases, J lost 4 bases, and 20 bases lay in between. The CDR3 DNA is TGTGCCAGCAGCTCCCTAGAGGGGGTCCCTAAGTACGAGCAGTACTTC. Residues: CASSSLEGVPKYEQYF.

This clonotype has ten or more counts. The chain has TRBV7-9 and TRBJ2-7, with a tentative D call TRBD2 (6 bases). The CDR3 consists of 15 residues. Looked up from germline, CDR1 is SEHNR and CDR2 is FQNEAQ (reference sequence). With 3 bases removed from V and 9 bases from J, the gap between germline ends came to 21 bases. DNA of the CDR3: TGTGCCAGCAGCTTGAACGCGGGGCCCAAATCGGGGCAGTACTTC. It yields the protein CASSLNAGPKSGQYF.

There are many counts of this clonotype. DNA of the CDR3: TGTGCCAGCAGTCTTGGGCAATATACGCAGTATTTT. The encoded protein is CASSLGQYTQYF. The chain couples TRBV28 to TRBJ2-3; D not certain. V lost 5 bases, J lost 7 bases, and 10 bases lay in between. Germline V gives CDR1 MDHEN, CDR2 SYDVKM. CDR3 size: 12 residues.

This clonotype was recorded many times. V gene TRBV9 combines with J gene TRBJ2-1, with D perhaps matching TRBD1 or TRBD2 (6 bases each). CDR1 SGDLS and CDR2 YYNGEE come from the germline V gene. Between the trimmed V and J ends, which lost 0 bases and 6 bases, there was a span of 10 bases. The CDR3 contains 14 residues. CDR3 nucleotides: TGTGCCAGCAGCGTAGCTACGGGGGCCAATGAGCAGTTCTTC. Amino acids: CASSVATGANEQFF.

This clonotype has at least ten counts. The CDR3 coding sequence is TGTGCCAGCAGCTTTGGGGGCGGACAGGGGGGGTACGAGCAGTACTTC. Its protein is CASSFGGGQGGYEQYF. The V and J genes are TRBV7-2 and TRBJ2-7; 10 bases match TRBD1. Trimming removed 3 bases from V and 4 bases from J; junction bases left unmatched: 9. CDR1 and CDR2 from the germline V gene are SGHTA and FQGNSA. This CDR3 has 16 residues.

The sample holds many counts of this clonotype. The V and J genes are TRBV20-1 and TRBJ2-7; 7 bases match TRBD1. From germline, CDR1 is DFQATT and CDR2 SNEGSKA (reference sequence). The CDR3 length is 15 residues. With V trimmed by 0 bases and J by 1 base, 6 bases remained unmatched. The CDR3 nucleotides are TGCAGTGCTAGAGATCTGGCAGGGGGATCCTACGAGCAGTACTTC. It yields the protein CSARDLAGGSYEQYF.

This clonotype appeared many times. The genes are TRBV24-1 and TRBJ2-1; 14 bases agree with TRBD2. The CDR3 sequence is 17 residues long. J was trimmed by 4 bases and V by 4 bases; bases with no gene match: 5. Germline V gene lookup returns CDR1 KGHDR and CDR2 SFDVKD. The DNA of the CDR3 is TGTGCCACCAGTGACCCCGGGACTAGCGGGGGATACAATGAGCAGTTCTTC. Residues: CATSDPGTSGGYNEQFF.

The V call is TRBV11-2, the J call TRBJ2-7; D gene ambiguous. V was shortened by 2 bases and J by 6 bases, with 11 bases between the two germline ends. This CDR3 comprises 13 residues. The germline gives CDR1 SGHAT, CDR2 FQNNGV. The CDR3 nucleotides are TGTGCCAGCAGCTTAAATCAGGTATCCGAGCAGTACTTC. It codes for CASSLNQVSEQYF.

This clonotype was observed a handful of times. The chain has TRBV6-5 and TRBJ2-3; D is perhaps TRBD2 (6 bases). V was pared by 0 bases and J by 0 bases, with 13 bases between. Germline-derived CDR1 and CDR2 are MNHEY and SVGAGI. The CDR3 is 17 amino acids. The CDR3 reads CASSYSFAGPSTDTQYF. The CDR3 DNA is TGTGCCAGCAGTTACTCGTTCGCGGGACCAAGCACAGATACGCAGTATTTT.

This clonotype has a count of ten or more. This chain connects TRBV27 to TRBJ1-5, with 7 positions matching TRBD1. Germline V lookup: CDR1 MNHEY, CDR2 SMNVEV (reference sequence). The CDR3 has 14 residues. After removal of 5 bases from V and 7 bases from J, the junction contained 8 bases not matched to a gene. This chain's CDR3 is CASSPTGTGQPQHF. The CDR3 coding sequence is TGTGCCAGCAGTCCGACAGGGACCGGACAGCCCCAGCATTTT.

This clonotype was observed many times. This chain links TRBV10-3 with TRBJ1-4; D may be TRBD1 (5 bases). The germline V gene has CDR1 ENHRY and CDR2 SYGVKD. The germline V and J ends were trimmed by 10 bases and 8 bases, with 14 bases remaining between them. CDR3 length: 12 residues. The CDR3: CATGQGEEKLFF. The DNA of the CDR3 is TGTGCCACCGGTCAGGGTGAAGAAAAACTGTTTTTT.

This clonotype was seen at least ten times. The chain couples TRBV9 to TRBJ2-5, with D unclear. The germline V gene has CDR1 SGDLS and CDR2 YYNGEE. V was clipped by 4 bases and J by 5 bases, with 21 bases between them. There are 16 residues in the CDR3. CDR3 bases: TGTGCCAGCAGCCCCCACGGAGTTGCGGATGTCGAGACCCAGTACTTC. This gives the protein CASSPHGVADVETQYF.

The V call is TRBV19, the J call TRBJ2-7; TRBD1 is a possible D gene (6 bases). V was shortened by 7 bases and J by 0 bases, with 10 bases between the two germline ends. Germline CDR1 LNHDA, CDR2 SQIVND (reference sequence). This CDR3 contains 13 residues. CDR3 in DNA: TGTGCCAGTACCTCGACAGGCTCCTACGAGCAGTACTTC. As protein: CASTSTGSYEQYF.

In regard to this clonotype: A much more abundant neighbour one base away suggests this may be a read error. This sequence joins TRBV14 and TRBJ1-5, with 8 bases matching TRBD1. Germline V gene sequence: CDR1 SGHDN, CDR2 FVKESK. The V segment lost 0 bases and the J segment 5 bases; nucleotides outside the gene matches: 3. This CDR3 comprises 15 residues. CDR3 sequence reads: CASSQETGAYQPQHF. CDR3 coding DNA: TGTGCCAGCAGCCAAGAGACAGGGGCCTATCAGCCCCAGCATTTT. The full variable domain, with the rest looked up from reference TRBV14 and TRBJ1-5, is EAGVTQFPSHSVIEKGQTVTLRCDPISGHDNLYWYRRVMGKEIKFLLHFVKESKQDESGMPNNRFLAERTGGTYSTLKVQPAELEDSGVYFCASSQETGAYQPQHFGDGTRLSIL.

This clonotype was counted many times. V gene TRBV20-1 combines with J gene TRBJ2-3; perhaps TRBD1 as D (6 bases). There are 14 residues in the CDR3. The V end lost 0 bases, the J end lost 3 bases, and 10 bases lay between the germline ends. The germline gives CDR1 DFQATT, CDR2 SNEGSKA (reference sequence). The CDR3 DNA reads TGCAGTGCTAGAGAGCGGCAGGGGACAGATACGCAGTATTTT. Translating it yields CSARERQGTDTQYF.

The sample holds many counts of this clonotype. The gene calls are TRBV27 and TRBJ1-4; 7 bases match TRBD1. The CDR3 contains 15 residues. V was clipped by 4 bases and J by 3 bases; unmatched bases: 5. CDR1 and CDR2 (germline): MNHEY, SMNVEV (reference sequence). CDR3 nucleotides: TGTGCCAGCAGTTCTCCGGGACAGCCTAATGAAAAACTGTTTTTT. Translating gives CASSSPGQPNEKLFF.

This clonotype was recorded many times. This chain joins TRBV29-1 and TRBJ2-5; 12 nucleotides match TRBD2. The CDR3 is 14 residues long. V lost 6 bases, J lost 5 bases, and 7 bases stayed unmatched. From germline, CDR1 is SQVTM and CDR2 ANQGSEA. The CDR3 DNA reads TGCAGCGTGGGCGGACTAGCGGGGAGGGAGACCCAGTACTTC. Translation: CSVGGLAGRETQYF. Complete variable domain (other parts from reference TRBV29-1 and TRBJ2-5): SAVISQKPSRDICQRGTSLTIQCQVDSQVTMMFWYRQQPGQSLTLIATANQGSEATYESGFVIDKFPISRPNLTFSTLTVSNMSPEDSSIYLCSVGGLAGRETQYFGPGTRLLVL.